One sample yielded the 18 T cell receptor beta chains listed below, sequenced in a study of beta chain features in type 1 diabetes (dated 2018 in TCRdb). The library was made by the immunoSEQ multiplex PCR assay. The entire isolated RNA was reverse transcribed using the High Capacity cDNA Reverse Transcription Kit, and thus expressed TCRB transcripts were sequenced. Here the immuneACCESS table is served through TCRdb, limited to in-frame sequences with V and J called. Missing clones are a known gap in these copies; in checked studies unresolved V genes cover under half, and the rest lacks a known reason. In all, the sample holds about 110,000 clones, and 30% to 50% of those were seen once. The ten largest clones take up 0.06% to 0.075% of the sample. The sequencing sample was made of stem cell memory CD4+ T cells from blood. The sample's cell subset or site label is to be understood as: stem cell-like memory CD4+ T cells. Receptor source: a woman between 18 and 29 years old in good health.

CDR3 residues: CASSPPGGATTYGYTF. In nucleotides, the CDR3 is TGTGCCAGCAGTCCCCCGGGAGGCGCCACTACCTATGGCTACACCTTC. This sequence joins TRBV28 and TRBJ1-2; unclear D gene. The CDR3 is 16 residues long. CDR1 is MDHEN and CDR2 is SYDVKM in the germline V gene. The V gene lost 5 bases and the J gene lost 4 bases, with 20 bases spanning the gap.

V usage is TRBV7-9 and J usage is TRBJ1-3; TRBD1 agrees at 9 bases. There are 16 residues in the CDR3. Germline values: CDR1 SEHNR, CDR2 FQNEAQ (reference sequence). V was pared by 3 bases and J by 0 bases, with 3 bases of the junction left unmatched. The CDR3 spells CASSLGQGLSGNTIYF. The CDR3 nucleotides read TGTGCCAGCAGCTTGGGACAGGGCCTCTCTGGAAACACCATATATTTT.

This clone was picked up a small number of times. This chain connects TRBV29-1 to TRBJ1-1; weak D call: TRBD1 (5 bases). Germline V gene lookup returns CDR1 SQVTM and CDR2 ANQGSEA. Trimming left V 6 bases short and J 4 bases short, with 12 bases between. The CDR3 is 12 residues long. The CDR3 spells CSVDRQFTEAFF. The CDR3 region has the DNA TGCAGCGTCGACCGACAGTTCACTGAAGCTTTCTTT.

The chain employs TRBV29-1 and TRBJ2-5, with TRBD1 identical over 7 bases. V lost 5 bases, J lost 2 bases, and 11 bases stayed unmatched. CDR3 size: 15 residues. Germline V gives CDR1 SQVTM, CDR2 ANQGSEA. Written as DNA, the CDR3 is TGCAGCGTTTTGCCCAACCGGGACAGACAAGAGACCCAGTACTTC. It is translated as CSVLPNRDRQETQYF.

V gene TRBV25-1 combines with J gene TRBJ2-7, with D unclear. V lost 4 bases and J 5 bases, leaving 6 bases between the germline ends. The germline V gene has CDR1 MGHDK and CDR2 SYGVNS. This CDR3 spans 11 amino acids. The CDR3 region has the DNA TGTGCCAGCAGTGTCCGGGACGAGCAGTACTTC. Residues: CASSVRDEQYF.

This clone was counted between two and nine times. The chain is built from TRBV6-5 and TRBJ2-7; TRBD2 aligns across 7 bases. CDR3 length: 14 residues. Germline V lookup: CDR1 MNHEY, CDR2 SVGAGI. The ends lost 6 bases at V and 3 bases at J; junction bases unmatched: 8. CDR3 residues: CASRLGLVGYEQYF. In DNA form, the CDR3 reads TGTGCCAGCAGACTTGGACTAGTTGGCTACGAGCAGTACTTC.

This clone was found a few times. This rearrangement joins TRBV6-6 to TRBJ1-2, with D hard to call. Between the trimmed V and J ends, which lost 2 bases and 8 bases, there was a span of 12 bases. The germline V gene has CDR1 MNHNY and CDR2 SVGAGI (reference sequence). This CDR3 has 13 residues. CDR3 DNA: TGTGCCAGCAGTTACGGGCTTTTCGACGGCTACACCTTC. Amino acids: CASSYGLFDGYTF.

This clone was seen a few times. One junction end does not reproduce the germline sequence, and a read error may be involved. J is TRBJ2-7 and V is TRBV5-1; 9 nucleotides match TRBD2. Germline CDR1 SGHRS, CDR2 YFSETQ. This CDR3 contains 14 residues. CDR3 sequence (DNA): TGCGCCAGCAGCTTCGGGACTAGCTCCAACGAGCAGTACTTC. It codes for CASSFGTSSNEQYF.

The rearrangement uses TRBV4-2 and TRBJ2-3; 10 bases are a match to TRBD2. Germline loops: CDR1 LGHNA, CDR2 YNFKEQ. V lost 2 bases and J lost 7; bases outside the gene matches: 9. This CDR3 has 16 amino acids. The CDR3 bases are TGTGCCAGCAGCCAACTGCGCTTAGCGGGAGGCAATACGCAGTATTTT. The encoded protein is CASSQLRLAGGNTQYF.

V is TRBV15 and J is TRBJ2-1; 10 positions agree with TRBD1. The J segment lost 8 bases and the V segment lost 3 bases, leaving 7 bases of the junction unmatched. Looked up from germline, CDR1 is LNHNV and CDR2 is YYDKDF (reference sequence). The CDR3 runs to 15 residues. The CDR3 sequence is CATSSRQGAGDEQFF. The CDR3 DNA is TGTGCCACCAGCAGTAGACAGGGGGCAGGCGATGAGCAGTTCTTC.

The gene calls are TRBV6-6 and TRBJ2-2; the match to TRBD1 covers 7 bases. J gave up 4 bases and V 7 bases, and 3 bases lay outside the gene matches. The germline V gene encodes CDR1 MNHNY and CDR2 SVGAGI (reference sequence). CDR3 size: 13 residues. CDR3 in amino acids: CASKGALTGELFF. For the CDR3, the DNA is TGTGCCAGCAAGGGGGCACTCACCGGGGAGCTGTTTTTT.

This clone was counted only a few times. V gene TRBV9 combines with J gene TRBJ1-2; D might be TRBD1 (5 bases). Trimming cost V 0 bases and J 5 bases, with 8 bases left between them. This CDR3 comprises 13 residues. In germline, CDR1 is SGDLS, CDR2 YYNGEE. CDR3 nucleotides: TGTGCCAGCAGCGTAGACTCAGGGTATGGCTACACCTTC. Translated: CASSVDSGYGYTF.

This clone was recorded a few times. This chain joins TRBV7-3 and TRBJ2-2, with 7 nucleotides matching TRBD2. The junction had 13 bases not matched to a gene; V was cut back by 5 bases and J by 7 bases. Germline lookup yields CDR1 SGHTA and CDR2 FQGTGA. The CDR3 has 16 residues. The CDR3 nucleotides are TGTGCCAGCAGCCTTCGGGGGAGGGCCCCAGGCGGGGAGCTGTTTTTT. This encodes CASSLRGRAPGGELFF.

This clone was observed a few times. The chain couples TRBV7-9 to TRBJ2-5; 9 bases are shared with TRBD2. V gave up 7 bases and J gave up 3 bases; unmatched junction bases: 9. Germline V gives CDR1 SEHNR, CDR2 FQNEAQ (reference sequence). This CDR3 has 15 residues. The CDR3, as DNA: TGTGCCAGCACCCGCCGTAGCGGGAGAAAAGAGACCCAGTACTTC. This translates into CASTRRSGRKETQYF.

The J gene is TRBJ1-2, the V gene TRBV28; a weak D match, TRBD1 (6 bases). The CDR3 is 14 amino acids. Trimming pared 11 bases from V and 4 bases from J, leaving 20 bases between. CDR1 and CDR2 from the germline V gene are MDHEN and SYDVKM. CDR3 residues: CASNRQATRYGYTF. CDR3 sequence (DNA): TGTGCCTCCAATCGACAGGCGACACGCTATGGCTACACCTTC.

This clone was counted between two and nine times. The CDR3, as DNA: TGTGCCAGCAGCGTCGGGAGAGCGGGAGGGCCCGGGAACATTCAGTACTTC. Amino acids: CASSVGRAGGPGNIQYF. The rearrangement links TRBV9 to TRBJ2-4; 10 nucleotides match TRBD2. The CDR3 loop spans 17 amino acids. Per germline, CDR1 SGDLS and CDR2 YYNGEE. Trimming took 2 bases from V and 7 from J; bases not matched to a gene: 12.

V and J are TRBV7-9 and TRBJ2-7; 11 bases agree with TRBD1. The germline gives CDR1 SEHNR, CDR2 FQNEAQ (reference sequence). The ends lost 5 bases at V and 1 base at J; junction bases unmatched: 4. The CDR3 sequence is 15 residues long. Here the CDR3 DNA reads TGTGCCAGCAGCACTGGGACAGGGGGGTCCTACGAGCAGTACTTC. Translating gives CASSTGTGGSYEQYF.

The CDR3 region has the DNA TGTGCCAGCAGCCAAGCAGCACAGGCATCTAACTATGGCTACACCTTC. Its translation: CASSQAAQASNYGYTF. The chain is built from TRBV4-2 and TRBJ1-2; weak D call: TRBD1 (5 bases). CDR1 is LGHNA, CDR2 YNFKEQ, per germline. Deletions cut 1 base from V and 0 bases from J, with 12 bases between. The CDR3 contains 16 residues.